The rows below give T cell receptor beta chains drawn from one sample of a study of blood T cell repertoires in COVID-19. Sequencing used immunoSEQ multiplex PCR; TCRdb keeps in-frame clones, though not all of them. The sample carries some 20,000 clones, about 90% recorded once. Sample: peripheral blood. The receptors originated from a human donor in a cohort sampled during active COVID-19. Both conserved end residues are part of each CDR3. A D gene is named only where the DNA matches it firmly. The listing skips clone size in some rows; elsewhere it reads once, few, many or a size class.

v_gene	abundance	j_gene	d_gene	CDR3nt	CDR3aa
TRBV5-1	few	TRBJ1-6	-	TGCGCCAGCAGTCATGGACACCCGCTGCCCAATATGAGTTCACCCCTCCACTTT	CASSHGHPLPNMSSPLHF
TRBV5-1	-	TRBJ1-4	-	TGCGCCAGCAGCCGCGGATTGGACGGGATAAATGAAAAACTGTTTTTT	CASSRGLDGINEKLFF
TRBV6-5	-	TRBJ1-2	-	TGTGCCAGCAGTTACTCTGGGGCACCCCTCTATGGCTACACCTTC	CASSYSGAPLYGYTF
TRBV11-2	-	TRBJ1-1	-	TGTGCCAGCAGCCCCGGATGGCAGGGGCTGAACACTGAAGCTTTCTTT	CASSPGWQGLNTEAFF
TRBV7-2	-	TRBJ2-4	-	TGTGCCAGCAGCATAGAAGACCAGGGCGCCAAAAACATTCAGTACTTC	CASSIEDQGAKNIQYF
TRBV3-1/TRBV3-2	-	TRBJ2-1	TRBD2	TGTGCCAGCAGCCTTCGGACTAGCCCCGGGGGGCAGTTCTTC	CASSLRTSPGGQFF
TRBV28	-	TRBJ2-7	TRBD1	TGTGCCAGCAGTTCCACGGGACAGGGGTTAGGGGAGCAGTACTTC	CASSSTGQGLGEQYF
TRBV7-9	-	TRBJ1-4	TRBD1	TGTGCCAGCAGCCCAAGGACAGGATTAAATGAAAAACTGTTTTTT	CASSPRTGLNEKLFF
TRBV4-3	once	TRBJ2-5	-	TGCGCCAGCAGCCAAGATTTGGCAGTACAAGAGACCCAGTACTTC	CASSQDLAVQETQYF
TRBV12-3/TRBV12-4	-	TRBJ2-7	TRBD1	TGTGCCAGCAGCCGACAGGGACCCTACGAGCAGTACTTC	CASSRQGPYEQYF
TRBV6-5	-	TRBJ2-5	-	TGTGCCAGCAGTCGGACACAGTACCAAGAGACCCAGTACTTC	CASSRTQYQETQYF
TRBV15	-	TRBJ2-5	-	TGTGCCACCAGCAGAGGAGGTAGCTGGGAGACCCAGTACTTC	CATSRGGSWETQYF
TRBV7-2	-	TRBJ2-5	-	TGTGCCAGCAGCCCCGACAGGACCACAGAGACCCAGTACTTC	CASSPDRTTETQYF
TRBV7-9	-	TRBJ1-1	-	TGTGCCAGCAGCTTAGGGACAGTAGGGAACACTGAAGCTTTCTTT	CASSLGTVGNTEAFF
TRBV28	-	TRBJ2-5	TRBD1	TGTGCCAGCAGTTCACCCTCGGGACAGGGGGTCGAGACCCAGTACTTC	CASSSPSGQGVETQYF
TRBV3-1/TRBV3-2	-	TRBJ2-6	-	TGTGCCAGCAGCCAGGGGCCGAGCTCTGGGGCCAACGTCCTGACTTTC	CASSQGPSSGANVLTF
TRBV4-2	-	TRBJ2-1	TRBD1	TGTGCCAGCAGCCAACCCGACAGGGGGATGTACAATGAGCAGTTCTTC	CASSQPDRGMYNEQFF
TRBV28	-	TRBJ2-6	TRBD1	TGTGCCAGCAGCCCGCCCAGGGGGAAGTCTGGGGCCAACGTCCTGACTTTC	CASSPPRGKSGANVLTF
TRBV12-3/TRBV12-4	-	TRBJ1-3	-	TGTGCCAGCAGTTCTGGGGGGGGAAACACCATATATTTT	CASSSGGGNTIYF
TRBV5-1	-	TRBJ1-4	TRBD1	TGCGCCAGCAGCGCAGGGACAGGGTTTGAAAAACTGTTTTTT	CASSAGTGFEKLFF
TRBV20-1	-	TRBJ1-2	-	TGCAGTGCTAGTCCCGGGGTAGGCTATGGCTACACCTTC	CSASPGVGYGYTF
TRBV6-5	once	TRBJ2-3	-	TGTGCCAGCAGTTACTCTGACAGAAGCACAGATACGCAGTATTTT	CASSYSDRSTDTQYF
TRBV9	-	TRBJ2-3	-	TGTGCCAGCAGCCCCAGAGCGGGACAACGCACAGATACGCAGTATTTT	CASSPRAGQRTDTQYF
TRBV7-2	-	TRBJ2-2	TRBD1	TGTGCCAGCAGCTTAATGGGACAGGGCACCGGGGAGCTGTTTTTT	CASSLMGQGTGELFF